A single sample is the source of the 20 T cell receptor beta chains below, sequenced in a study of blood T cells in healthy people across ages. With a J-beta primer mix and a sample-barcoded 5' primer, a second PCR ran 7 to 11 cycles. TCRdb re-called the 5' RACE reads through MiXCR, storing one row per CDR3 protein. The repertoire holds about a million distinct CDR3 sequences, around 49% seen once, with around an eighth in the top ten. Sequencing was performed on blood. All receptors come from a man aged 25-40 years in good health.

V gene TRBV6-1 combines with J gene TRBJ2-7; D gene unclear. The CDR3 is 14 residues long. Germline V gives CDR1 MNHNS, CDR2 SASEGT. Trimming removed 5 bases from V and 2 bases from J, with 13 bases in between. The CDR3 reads CASSLDAVPYEQYF. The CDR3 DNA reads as TGTGCCAGCAGTTTGGACGCAGTCCCCTACGAGCAGTACTTC.

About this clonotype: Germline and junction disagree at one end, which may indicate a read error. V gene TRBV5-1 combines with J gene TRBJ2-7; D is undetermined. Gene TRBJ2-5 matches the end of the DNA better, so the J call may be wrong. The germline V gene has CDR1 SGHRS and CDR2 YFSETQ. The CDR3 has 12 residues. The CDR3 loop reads CVSSLELETQYF. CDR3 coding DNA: TGCGTCAGCAGCCTTGAACTCGAGACCCAGTACTTC.

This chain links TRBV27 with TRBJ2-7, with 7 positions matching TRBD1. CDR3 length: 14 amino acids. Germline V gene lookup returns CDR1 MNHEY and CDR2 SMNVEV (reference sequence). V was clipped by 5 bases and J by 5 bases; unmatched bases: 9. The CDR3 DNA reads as TGTGCCAGCAGTAGCGACAGGGCGATGGACGAGCAGTACTTC. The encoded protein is CASSSDRAMDEQYF.

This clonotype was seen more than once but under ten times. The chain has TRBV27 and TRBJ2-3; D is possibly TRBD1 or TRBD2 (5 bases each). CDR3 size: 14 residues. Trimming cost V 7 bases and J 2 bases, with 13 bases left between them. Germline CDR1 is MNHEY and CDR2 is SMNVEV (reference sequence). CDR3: CASIEGHDTDTQYF. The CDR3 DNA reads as TGTGCCAGCATAGAGGGGCATGACACAGATACGCAGTATTTT.

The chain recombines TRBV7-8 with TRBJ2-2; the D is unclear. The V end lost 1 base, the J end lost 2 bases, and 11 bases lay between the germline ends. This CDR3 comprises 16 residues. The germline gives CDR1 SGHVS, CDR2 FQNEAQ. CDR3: CASSLVAGGNTGELFF. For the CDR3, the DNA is TGTGCCAGCAGCTTAGTTGCAGGCGGAAACACCGGGGAGCTGTTTTTT.

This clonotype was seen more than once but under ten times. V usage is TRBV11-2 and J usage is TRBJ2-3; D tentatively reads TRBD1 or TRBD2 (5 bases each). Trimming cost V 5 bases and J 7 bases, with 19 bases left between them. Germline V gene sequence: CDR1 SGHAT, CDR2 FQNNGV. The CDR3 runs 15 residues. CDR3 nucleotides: TGTGCCAGCAGCGCCGCCGGGGCGGTCGTGAATACGCAGTATTTT. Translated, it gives CASSAAGAVVNTQYF. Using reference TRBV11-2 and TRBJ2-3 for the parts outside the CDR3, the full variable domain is EAGVAQSPRYKIIEKRQSVAFWCNPISGHATLYWYQQILGQGPKLLIQFQNNGVVDDSQLPKDRFSAERLKGVDSTLKIQPAKLEDSAVYLCASSAAGAVVNTQYFGPGTRLTVL.

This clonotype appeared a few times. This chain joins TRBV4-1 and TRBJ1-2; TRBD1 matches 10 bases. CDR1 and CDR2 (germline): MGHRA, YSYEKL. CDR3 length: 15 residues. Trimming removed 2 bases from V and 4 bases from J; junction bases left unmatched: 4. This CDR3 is CASSQLTGGVYGYTF. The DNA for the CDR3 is TGCGCCAGCAGCCAACTGACAGGGGGCGTCTATGGCTACACCTTC.

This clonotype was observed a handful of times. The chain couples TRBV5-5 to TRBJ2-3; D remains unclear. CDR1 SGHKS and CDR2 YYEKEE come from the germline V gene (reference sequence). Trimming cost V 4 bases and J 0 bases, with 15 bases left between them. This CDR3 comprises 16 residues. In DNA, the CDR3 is TGTGCCAGCAGCGCGCTCGGCGGTTTTAGCACAGATACGCAGTATTTT. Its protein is CASSALGGFSTDTQYF.

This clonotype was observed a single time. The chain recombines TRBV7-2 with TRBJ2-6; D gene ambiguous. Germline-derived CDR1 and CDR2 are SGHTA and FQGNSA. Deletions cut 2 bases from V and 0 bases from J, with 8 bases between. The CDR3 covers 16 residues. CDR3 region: CASSLTIFSGANVLTF. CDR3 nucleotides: TGTGCCAGCAGCTTAACAATTTTCTCTGGGGCCAACGTCCTGACTTTC.

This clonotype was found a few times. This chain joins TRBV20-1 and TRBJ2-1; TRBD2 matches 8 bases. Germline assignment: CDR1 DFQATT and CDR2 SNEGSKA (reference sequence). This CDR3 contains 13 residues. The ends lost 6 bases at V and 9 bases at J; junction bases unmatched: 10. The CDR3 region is CSAPPSRGVEQFF. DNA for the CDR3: TGCAGTGCACCGCCCTCGCGGGGGGTTGAGCAGTTCTTC.

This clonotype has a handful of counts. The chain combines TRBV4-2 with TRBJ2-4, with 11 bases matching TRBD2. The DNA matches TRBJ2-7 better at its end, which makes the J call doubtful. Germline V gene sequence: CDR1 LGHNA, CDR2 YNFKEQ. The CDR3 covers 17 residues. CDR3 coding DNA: TGTGCCAGCAGCCAAGAAGGCACTAGCGGGGGTATCTACGAGCAGTACTTC. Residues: CASSQEGTSGGIYEQYF.

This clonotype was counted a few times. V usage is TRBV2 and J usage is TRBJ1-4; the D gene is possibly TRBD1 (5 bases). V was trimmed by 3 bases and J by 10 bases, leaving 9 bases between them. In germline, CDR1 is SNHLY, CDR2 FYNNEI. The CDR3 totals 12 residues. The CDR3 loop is CASSDGGGKLFF. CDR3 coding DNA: TGTGCCAGCAGTGACGGGGGAGGAAAACTGTTTTTT.

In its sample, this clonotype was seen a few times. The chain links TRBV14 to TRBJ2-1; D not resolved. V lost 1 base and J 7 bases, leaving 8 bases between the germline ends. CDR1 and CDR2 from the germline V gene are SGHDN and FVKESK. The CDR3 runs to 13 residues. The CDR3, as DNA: TGTGCCAGCAGCCAAGGTCGACGGAATGAGCAGTTCTTC. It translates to CASSQGRRNEQFF. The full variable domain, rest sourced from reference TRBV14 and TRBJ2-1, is EAGVTQFPSHSVIEKGQTVTLRCDPISGHDNLYWYRRVMGKEIKFLLHFVKESKQDESGMPNNRFLAERTGGTYSTLKVQPAELEDSGVYFCASSQGRRNEQFFGPGTRLTVL.

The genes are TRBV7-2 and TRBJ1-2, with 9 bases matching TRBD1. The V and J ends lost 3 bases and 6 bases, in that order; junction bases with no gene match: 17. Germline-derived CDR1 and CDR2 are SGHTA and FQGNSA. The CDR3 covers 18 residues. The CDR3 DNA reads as TGTGCCAGCAGCTTCATAATTGCCTGGACAGGGGTGAAAAATGGCTACACCTTC. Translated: CASSFIIAWTGVKNGYTF. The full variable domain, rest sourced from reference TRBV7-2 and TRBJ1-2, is GAGVSQSPSNKVTEKGKDVELRCDPISGHTALYWYRQSLGQGLEFLIYFQGNSAPDKSGLPSDRFSAERTGGSVSTLTIQRTQQEDSAVYLCASSFIIAWTGVKNGYTFGSGTRLTVV.

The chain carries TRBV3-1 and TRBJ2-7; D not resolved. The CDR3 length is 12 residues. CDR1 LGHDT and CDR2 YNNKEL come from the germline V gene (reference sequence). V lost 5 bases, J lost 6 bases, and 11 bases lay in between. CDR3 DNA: TGTGCCAGCAGCAAGACACTTTCCGAGCAGTACTTC. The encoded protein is CASSKTLSEQYF.

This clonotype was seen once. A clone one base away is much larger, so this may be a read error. CDR3 DNA sequence: TGTGCCAGCAGATCGAACCCCAATGAGCAGTCCTTC. Translation gives CASRSNPNEQSF. The chain has TRBV6-2 or TRBV6-3 and TRBJ2-1; D gene unclear. The CDR3 runs to 12 residues. Germline CDR1 is MNHEY and CDR2 is SVGEGT.

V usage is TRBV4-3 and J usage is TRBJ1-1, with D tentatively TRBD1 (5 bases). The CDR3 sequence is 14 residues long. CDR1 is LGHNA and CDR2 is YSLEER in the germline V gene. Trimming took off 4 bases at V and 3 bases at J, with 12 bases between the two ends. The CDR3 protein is CASSLWGADTEAFF. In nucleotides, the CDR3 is TGCGCCAGCAGCCTTTGGGGCGCGGACACTGAAGCTTTCTTT.

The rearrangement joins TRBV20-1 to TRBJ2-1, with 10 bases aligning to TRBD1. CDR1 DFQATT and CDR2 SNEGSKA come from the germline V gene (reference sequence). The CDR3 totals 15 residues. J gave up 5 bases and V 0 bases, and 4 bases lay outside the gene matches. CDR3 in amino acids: CSARDPGTGDNEQFF. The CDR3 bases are TGCAGTGCTAGAGATCCCGGGACAGGGGACAATGAGCAGTTCTTC.

This CDR3 is CASSQLGLAPGSEQFF. The CDR3 coding sequence is TGCGCCAGCAGCCAACTCGGACTAGCCCCGGGTAGTGAGCAGTTCTTC. J is TRBJ2-1 and V is TRBV4-1; 8 bases fit TRBD2. Germline CDR1 MGHRA, CDR2 YSYEKL. The CDR3 totals 16 residues. The V and J ends lost 2 bases and 9 bases, in that order; junction bases with no gene match: 12.

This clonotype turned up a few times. CDR3 nucleotide sequence: TGTGCCACCTCCGGGACAGTGGATCGCACAGATACGCAGTATTTT. This codes for CATSGTVDRTDTQYF. V usage is TRBV15 and J usage is TRBJ2-3; 7 bases line up with TRBD1. This CDR3 is 15 amino acids long. Germline-derived CDR1 and CDR2 are LNHNV and YYDKDF (reference sequence). V shed 8 bases, J shed 1 base, and the junction held 9 bases outside the gene matches.